This T cell receptor beta chain was identified in a study of blood T cell repertoires in COVID-19. Germline V gene sequence: CDR1 SGHDT, CDR2 YYEEEE. The CDR3 has 11 residues. The V and J ends lost 1 base and 8 bases respectively, with 6 bases between them. Authors' processing steps: The authors estimated nucleated cell counts from reference gene primer amplification. The protocol was immunoSEQ multiplex PCR, while the TCRdb copy is restricted to in-frame clones and leaves out a portion. The V and J calls and the clone size are those of that table, but D and trimming were determined from the DNA. Of fewer than 55,000 clones in the sample, under 90% are singletons; the top ten hold 7.5% to 10%.

This receptor was obtained from a man older than 75 with active or convalescent COVID-19. Sequencing was done on a sample of peripheral blood. V usage is TRBV5-6 and J usage is TRBJ1-1; the D is unclear. DNA for the CDR3: TGTGCCAGCAGCTTGTGGCAGGAAGCTTTCTTT. Translation: CASSLWQEAFF.